This T cell receptor beta chain emerged from a study of shared clonotypes between healthy human individuals. Germline V gene sequence: CDR1 SGHAT, CDR2 FQNNGV. The CDR3 is made up of 17 amino acids. V was pared by 3 bases and J by 0 bases, with 7 bases of the junction left unmatched. Details on this clone: Its antigen is not known.

Study-wide results and limits: The sampled material consisted only of blood, and tissue repertoires are likely to differ. Incomplete sequencing of sorted subsets was indicated by rarefaction despite large depth.

Profiled with immunoSEQ multiplex PCR; TCRdb holds only in-frame clones, not every one. The table includes roughly 2.5 million clones, roughly 92% detected once. The material sequenced was naive CD4+ T cells sorted from blood. This sample's subset: CD45RA+ positively selected. The receptor's source is a man aged 18 to 29 in good health. This chain connects TRBV11-2 to TRBJ1-3; 8 bases agree with TRBD1. The CDR3 DNA follows: TGTGCCAGCAGCTTGAGCACAGGGGGGCTCTCTGGAAACACCATATATTTT. This codes for CASSLSTGGLSGNTIYF.